Listed here are 11 T cell receptor beta chains from one sample, sequenced in a study of blood T cell repertoires in COVID-19. Clones were sequenced by immunoSEQ multiplex PCR, and TCRdb holds only the in-frame ones, with some missing. The data contain hundreds of thousands of clones, 88% of them seen just once; the ten biggest clones take up roughly 2%. Sequencing was performed on PBMCs or T cells enriched from blood (not recorded which). Receptors originate from a woman aged 60-75 years in a cohort exposed to, infected with or recovered from COVID-19 (not recorded which).

This chain uses TRBV2 with TRBJ2-2; 8 bases agree with TRBD1. Germline V CDR1 and CDR2: SNHLY, FYNNEI. The junction had 15 bases not matched to a gene; V was cut back by 11 bases and J by 7 bases. CDR3 length: 15 amino acids. The CDR3 is CAPARGQGAIGELFF. The CDR3 DNA sequence: TGTGCCCCGGCCCGGGGGCAGGGGGCTATCGGGGAGCTGTTTTTT.

The chain is built from TRBV28 and TRBJ1-6; weak D call: TRBD1 (5 bases). Germline V gives CDR1 MDHEN, CDR2 SYDVKM. V shed 3 bases and J shed 9 bases, with 15 bases lying between them. CDR3 length equals 15 residues. The DNA of the CDR3 is TGTGCCAGCAGTTTCTCACAGGCCGGGCTTTCACCCCTCCACTTT. Translating gives CASSFSQAGLSPLHF. The variable domain in full, with the rest retrieved from reference TRBV28 and TRBJ1-6, is DVKVTQSSRYLVKRTGEKVFLECVQDMDHENMFWYRQDPGLGLRLIYFSYDVKMKEKGDIPEGYSVSREKKERFSLILESASTNQTSMYLCASSFSQAGLSPLHFGNGTRLTVT.

The J gene is TRBJ2-7, the V gene TRBV30, with 11 positions matching TRBD1. V lost 2 bases to trimming and J lost 7 bases; unmatched junction nucleotides: 7. The length of the CDR3 is 14 residues. Germline V gene lookup returns CDR1 GTSNPN and CDR2 SVGIG (reference sequence). In DNA, the CDR3 is TGTGCCTGGAGTCGAGGACAGGGGGCTTGGGAGCAGTACTTC. This codes for CAWSRGQGAWEQYF. The entire variable domain, with the rest obtained from reference TRBV30 and TRBJ2-7, is as follows: SQTIHQWPATLVQPVGSPLSLECTVEGTSNPNLYWYRQAAGRGLQLLFYSVGIGQISSEVPQNLSASRPQDRQFILSSKKLLLSDSGFYLCAWSRGQGAWEQYFGPGTRLTVT.

This chain links TRBV7-8 with TRBJ2-1, with TRBD1 identical over 9 bases. CDR3 length: 16 residues. With 5 bases clipped from V and 5 bases from J, the junction kept 10 bases outside the gene matches. Germline loops: CDR1 SGHVS, CDR2 FQNEAQ. The CDR3 nucleotides are TGTGCCAGCAGCCCGGCATTGGACAGGGGCAACAATGAGCAGTTCTTC. Translation gives CASSPALDRGNNEQFF.

J is TRBJ1-4 and V is TRBV3-1 (or the pseudogene TRBV3-2); TRBD1 might be the D (5 bases). The CDR3 has 15 amino acids. Trimming took off 2 bases at V and 3 bases at J, with 10 bases between the two ends. Germline V gene sequence: CDR1 LGHDT, CDR2 YNNKEL (reference sequence). The CDR3 DNA sequence: TGTGCCAGCAGCCAAATCGGAGGGGCTAATGAAAAACTGTTTTTT. It encodes CASSQIGGANEKLFF.

The chain links TRBV5-1 to TRBJ1-3; 7 bases are a match to TRBD1. Per germline, CDR1 SGHRS and CDR2 YFSETQ. Losses at the gene ends were 6 bases for V and 0 bases for J; bases not matched to a gene: 9. The length of the CDR3 is 16 residues. CDR3 DNA sequence: TGCGCCAGCAACTCAGGGGGACCCTCCTCTGGAAACACCATATATTTT. Its translation is CASNSGGPSSGNTIYF.

The chain links TRBV18 to TRBJ2-4, with TRBD1 matching 7 bases. The CDR3 has 14 amino acids. The germline CDR1 and CDR2 sequences are KGHSH and LQKENI. V shed 5 bases and J 6 bases; nucleotides not matched to a gene: 7. The CDR3 DNA reads TGTGCCAGCTCAGTCCCCGGGACAGCAAACATTCAGTACTTC. As protein: CASSVPGTANIQYF.

The chain couples TRBV9 to TRBJ1-2; TRBD1 agrees at 9 bases. The ends lost 4 bases at V and 4 bases at J; junction bases unmatched: 8. The CDR3 is 15 residues long. Germline lookup yields CDR1 SGDLS and CDR2 YYNGEE. CDR3 DNA: TGTGCCAGCAGCTCAACAGGGGGCGGGATCTATGGCTACACCTTC. It codes for CASSSTGGGIYGYTF.

V usage is TRBV25-1 and J usage is TRBJ1-1; TRBD1 matches at 8 bases. With 7 bases clipped from V and 4 bases from J, the junction kept 2 bases outside the gene matches. CDR3 size: 12 residues. Germline CDR1 and CDR2: MGHDK and SYGVNS. CDR3 DNA sequence: TGTGCCAGCATCCAGGGGGCCACTGAAGCTTTCTTT. It is translated as CASIQGATEAFF.

The chain couples TRBV18 to TRBJ2-3; TRBD2 aligns across 9 bases. V was clipped by 2 bases and J by 4 bases; unmatched bases: 7. The CDR3 runs 16 residues. Germline CDR1 reads KGHSH; CDR2 reads LQKENI. This CDR3 is CASSPNQAGGSDTQYF. CDR3 coding DNA: TGTGCCAGCTCACCAAACCAAGCGGGAGGCTCAGATACGCAGTATTTT.

The chain combines TRBV27 with TRBJ2-1, with a possible D match to TRBD2 (6 bases). The germline V gene encodes CDR1 MNHEY and CDR2 SMNVEV (reference sequence). V was pared by 3 bases and J by 9 bases, with 15 bases between. This CDR3 spans 14 amino acids. CDR3 sequence: CASSFASVSAEQFF. The CDR3 DNA follows: TGTGCCAGCAGTTTTGCTAGCGTCTCGGCTGAGCAGTTCTTC.